What follows is one TCR beta chain and its context. The antigen is undetermined. The final CDR3 position lacks the conserved phenylalanine or tryptophan, pointing to a likely read error. The DNA is omitted, as the CDR3 cannot be located on it reliably, and the CDR3 follows TCRdb's listing. Amplification used 60 Vbeta primers and 13 Jbeta primers. TCRdb's copy holds only in-frame clones and misses some; the assay was immunoSEQ multiplex PCR. The sample comprises about 89,000 clones, more than 70% of which are singletons, and about 3.8% rests with the top ten. These data are taken from a study of cytomegalovirus exposure and HLA in healthy donors. In the study overall: An early release of data contained approximately 85 million unique TCRs, which came from HLA-typed donors.

Study findings and constraints: Another analysis was done later, and it associated roughly 15,000 TCR beta sequences with HLA alleles at 0.05 false discovery rate. Per published reports, the classifier diagnosed cytomegalovirus status with high specificity and sensitivity.

Germline V gene lookup returns CDR1 MNHEY and CDR2 SVGAGI. The CDR3 has 14 amino acids, counting both end residues. The sample comprised PBMCs. The J gene is TRBJ1-1, the V gene TRBV6-5; TRBD1 is the table's D call, not checked against the DNA. The TCR sequence derives from a young man in good health and CMV-seronegative. The CDR3 sequence is CASRPGQGVLKALI.